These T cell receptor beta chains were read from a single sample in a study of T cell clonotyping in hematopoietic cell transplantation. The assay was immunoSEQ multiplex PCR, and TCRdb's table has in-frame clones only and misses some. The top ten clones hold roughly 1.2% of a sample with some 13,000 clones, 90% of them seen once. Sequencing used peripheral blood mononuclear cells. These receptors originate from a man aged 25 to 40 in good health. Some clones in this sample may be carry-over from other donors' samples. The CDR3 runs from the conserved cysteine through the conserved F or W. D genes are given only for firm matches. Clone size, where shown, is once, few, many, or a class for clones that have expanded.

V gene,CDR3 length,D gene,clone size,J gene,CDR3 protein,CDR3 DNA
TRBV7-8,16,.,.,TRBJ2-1,CASSASQTSSYNEQFF,TGTGCCAGCAGCGCCAGCCAGACGAGCTCCTACAATGAGCAGTTCTTC
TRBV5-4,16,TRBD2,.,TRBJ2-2,CASSPLAGEVAGELFF,TGTGCCAGCAGCCCCCTTGCGGGAGAGGTGGCCGGGGAGCTGTTTTTT
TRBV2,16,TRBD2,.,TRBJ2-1,CASSGLSGGAGNEQFF,TGTGCCAGCAGTGGACTCTCGGGGGGGGCCGGGAATGAGCAGTTCTTC
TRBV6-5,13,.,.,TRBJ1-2,CASSNGQGAGYTF,TGTGCCAGCAGCAACGGCCAGGGAGCTGGCTACACCTTC
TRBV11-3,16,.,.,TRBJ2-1,CASSFILGVVPNEQFF,TGTGCCAGCAGCTTCATTCTCGGGGTAGTTCCCAATGAGCAGTTCTTC
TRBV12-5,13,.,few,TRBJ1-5,CASGPRGNQPQHF,TGTGCTAGTGGTCCTCGGGGGAATCAGCCCCAGCATTTT
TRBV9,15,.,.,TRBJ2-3,CASSQRTASTDTQYF,TGTGCCAGCAGCCAGAGGACGGCTAGCACAGATACGCAGTATTTT
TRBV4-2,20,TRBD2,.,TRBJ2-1,CASSQDAGLAGVRLYNEQFF,TGTGCCAGCAGCCAAGACGCGGGTCTAGCGGGGGTGCGCCTCTACAATGAGCAGTTCTTC
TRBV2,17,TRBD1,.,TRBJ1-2,CASSVPQGVPINYGYTF,TGTGCCAGCAGTGTCCCGCAGGGGGTCCCTATTAACTATGGCTACACCTTC
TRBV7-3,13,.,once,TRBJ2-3,CASSLEPLGTQYF,TGTGCCAGCAGCTTAGAGCCACTTGGGACGCAGTATTTT
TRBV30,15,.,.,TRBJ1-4,CAWSRWVGSREKLFF,TGTGCCTGGAGTCGCTGGGTCGGTTCAAGGGAAAAACTGTTTTTT
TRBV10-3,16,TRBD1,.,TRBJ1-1,CAISESEGQLNTEAFF,TGTGCCATCAGTGAGTCCGAGGGACAGCTGAACACTGAAGCTTTCTTT
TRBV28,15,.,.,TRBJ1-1,CASSLSGLLNTEAFF,TGTGCCAGCAGTTTATCGGGCCTCCTAAACACTGAAGCTTTCTTT
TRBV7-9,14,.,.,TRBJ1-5,CASSPAGTFQPQHF,TGTGCCAGCAGCCCTGCGGGTACGTTTCAGCCCCAGCATTTT
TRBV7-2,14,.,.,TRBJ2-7,CASSSRSGFYEQYF,TGTGCCAGCAGCTCTCGCTCGGGCTTCTACGAGCAGTACTTC
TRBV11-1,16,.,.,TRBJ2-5,CASSPLGPTDQETQYF,TGTGCCAGCAGCCCCCTAGGGCCAACGGATCAAGAGACCCAGTACTTC
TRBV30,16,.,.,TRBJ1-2,CAWSVGQGIGNYGYTF,TGTGCCTGGAGTGTAGGCCAGGGGATAGGGAACTATGGCTACACCTTC
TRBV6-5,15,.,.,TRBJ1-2,CASSYDTRGIYGYTF,TGTGCCAGCAGTTACGATACAAGAGGGATCTATGGCTACACCTTC
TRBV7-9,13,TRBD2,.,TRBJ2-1,CASRTSLGDEQFF,TGTGCCAGCAGGACTAGCTTGGGCGATGAGCAGTTCTTC
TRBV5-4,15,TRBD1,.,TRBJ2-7,CASSLPGTGKGQQYF,TGTGCCAGCAGCTTACCCGGGACAGGGAAAGGGCAGCAGTACTTC
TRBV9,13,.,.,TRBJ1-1,CASSVVPGGEAFF,TGTGCCAGCAGCGTAGTACCCGGCGGTGAAGCTTTCTTT
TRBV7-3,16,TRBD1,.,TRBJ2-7,CASSLEGAVPTYEQYF,TGTGCCAGCAGCTTAGAGGGGGCAGTTCCTACCTACGAGCAGTACTTC
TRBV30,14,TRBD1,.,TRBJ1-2,CAWSRDRGNYGYTF,TGTGCCTGGAGTAGGGACAGGGGCAACTATGGCTACACCTTC
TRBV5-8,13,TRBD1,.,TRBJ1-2,CASSYRGGNGYTF,TGTGCCAGCAGCTACAGGGGAGGGAATGGCTACACCTTC
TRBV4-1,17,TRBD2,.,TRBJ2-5,CASSPGLAGIYQETQYF,TGCGCCAGCAGCCCGGGACTAGCGGGGATATACCAAGAGACCCAGTACTTC
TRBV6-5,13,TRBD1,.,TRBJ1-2,CASSAQGGFSYTF,TGTGCCAGCAGTGCACAGGGGGGTTTTAGCTACACCTTC
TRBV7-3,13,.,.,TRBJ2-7,CASSSDYGLEQYF,TGTGCCAGCAGCTCGGACTATGGCCTCGAGCAGTACTTC
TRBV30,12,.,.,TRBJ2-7,CAWRPGNHEQYF,TGTGCCTGGAGACCGGGCAACCACGAGCAGTACTTC
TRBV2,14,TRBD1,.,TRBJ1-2,CATRLTGGNYGYTF,TGTGCCACCCGGCTTACAGGGGGTAATTATGGCTACACCTTC
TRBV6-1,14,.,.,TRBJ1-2,CASRPTPGGYGYTF,TGTGCCAGCAGGCCAACCCCAGGTGGCTATGGCTACACCTTC
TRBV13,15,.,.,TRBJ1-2,CASSLDRAGADGYTF,TGTGCCAGCAGCTTAGACCGCGCGGGGGCCGATGGCTACACCTTC
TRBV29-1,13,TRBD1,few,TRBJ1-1,CSVEGQGNTEAFF,TGCAGCGTGGAAGGACAGGGGAACACTGAAGCTTTCTTT
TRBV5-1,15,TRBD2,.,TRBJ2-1,CASSPGLAAFVEQFF,TGCGCCAGCAGCCCGGGACTAGCGGCGTTTGTTGAGCAGTTCTTC
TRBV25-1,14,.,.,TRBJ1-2,CASSEVDRDYGYTF,TGTGCCAGCAGTGAAGTGGACAGAGATTATGGCTACACCTTC
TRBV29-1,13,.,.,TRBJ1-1,CSVNRDLNTEAFF,TGCAGCGTAAACAGGGACCTGAACACTGAAGCTTTCTTT
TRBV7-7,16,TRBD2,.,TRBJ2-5,CASSLNAAGGPETQYF,TGTGCTAGCAGCTTAAACGCAGCGGGGGGGCCTGAGACCCAGTACTTC
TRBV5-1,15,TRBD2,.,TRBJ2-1,CASSLTSGHYNEQFF,TGCGCCAGCAGCTTGACTAGCGGACACTACAATGAGCAGTTCTTC
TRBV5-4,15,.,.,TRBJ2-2,CASSLPNGMGGELFF,TGTGCCAGCAGCTTACCCAACGGGATGGGCGGGGAGCTGTTTTTT
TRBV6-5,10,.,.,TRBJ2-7,CATGENEQYF,TGTGCGACCGGGGAGAACGAGCAGTACTTC
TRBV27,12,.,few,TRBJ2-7,CASSLGNYEQYF,TGTGCCAGCAGTTTAGGGAACTACGAGCAGTACTTC
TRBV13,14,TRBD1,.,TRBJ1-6,CASSLATGMSPLHF,TGTGCCAGCAGCTTAGCGACAGGGATGTCACCCCTCCACTTT
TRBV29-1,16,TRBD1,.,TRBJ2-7,CSVEDGDWGQGYEQYF,TGCAGCGTTGAAGATGGTGACTGGGGACAGGGCTACGAGCAGTACTTC
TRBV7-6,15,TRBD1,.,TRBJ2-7,CASTLGQGGPYEQYF,TGTGCCAGCACCCTGGGACAGGGAGGGCCCTACGAGCAGTACTTC
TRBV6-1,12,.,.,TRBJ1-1,CASSERVLNAFF,TGTGCCAGCAGTGAAAGGGTATTGAATGCTTTCTTT
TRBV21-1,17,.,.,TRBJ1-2,CASTPAYRRNTNYGYTF,TGTGCCAGCACCCCAGCTTACCGAAGGAATACTAACTATGGCTACACCTTC
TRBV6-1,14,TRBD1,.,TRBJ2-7,CASSEGGQGFEQYF,TGTGCCAGCAGTGAAGGGGGACAGGGGTTCGAGCAGTACTTC
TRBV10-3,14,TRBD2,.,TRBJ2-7,CAIRRLAGGYEQYF,TGTGCCATCAGAAGACTAGCGGGGGGCTACGAGCAGTACTTC
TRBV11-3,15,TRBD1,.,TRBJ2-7,CASSFRDRGTYEQYF,TGTGCCAGCAGCTTCCGGGACAGGGGAACGTACGAGCAGTACTTC
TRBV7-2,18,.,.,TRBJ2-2,CASSLALITTVNAGELFF,TGTGCCAGCAGCTTAGCGCTGATTACTACGGTAAATGCCGGGGAGCTGTTTTTT
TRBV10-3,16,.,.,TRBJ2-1,CAISVGGMSSYNEQFF,TGTGCCATCAGTGTTGGTGGGATGAGCTCCTACAATGAGCAGTTCTTC
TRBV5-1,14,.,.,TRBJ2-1,CASSLGGRYNEQFF,TGCGCCAGCAGCTTGGGCGGCCGCTACAATGAGCAGTTCTTC
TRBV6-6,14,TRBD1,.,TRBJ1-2,CASSPGGSGYGYTF,TGTGCCAGCAGCCCAGGGGGCAGTGGCTATGGCTACACCTTC
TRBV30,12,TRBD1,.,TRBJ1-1,CASYRGATEAFF,TGTGCCTCATACAGGGGTGCCACTGAAGCTTTCTTT
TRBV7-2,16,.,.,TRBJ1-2,CASSHGPGRANYGYTF,TGTGCCAGCAGCCATGGGCCAGGGAGAGCTAACTATGGCTACACCTTC
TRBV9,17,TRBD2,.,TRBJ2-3,CASSVGPSGSSTDTQYF,TGTGCCAGCAGCGTAGGCCCTAGCGGCTCTAGCACAGATACGCAGTATTTT
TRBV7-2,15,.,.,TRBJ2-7,CASSLAEGTPYEQYF,TGTGCCAGCAGCTTAGCGGAGGGCACCCCCTACGAGCAGTACTTC
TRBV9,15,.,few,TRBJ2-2,CASSVAGVNTGELFF,TGTGCCAGCAGCGTGGCAGGGGTAAACACCGGGGAGCTGTTTTTT
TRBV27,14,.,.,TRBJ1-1,CASSSPSQGGGAFF,TGTGCCAGCAGTTCCCCCTCACAGGGTGGGGGAGCTTTCTTT
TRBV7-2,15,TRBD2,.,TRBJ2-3,CASIQLAGGLDTQYF,TGTGCCAGCATCCAACTAGCGGGAGGGCTGGATACGCAGTATTTT